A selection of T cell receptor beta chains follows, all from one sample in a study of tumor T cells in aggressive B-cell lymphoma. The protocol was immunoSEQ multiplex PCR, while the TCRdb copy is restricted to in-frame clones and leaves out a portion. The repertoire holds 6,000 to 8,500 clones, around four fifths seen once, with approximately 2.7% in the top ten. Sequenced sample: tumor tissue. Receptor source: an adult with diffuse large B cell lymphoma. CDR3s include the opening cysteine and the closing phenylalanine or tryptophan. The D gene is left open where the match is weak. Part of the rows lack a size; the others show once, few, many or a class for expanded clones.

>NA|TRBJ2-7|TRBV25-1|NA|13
CASRLTGPYEQYF
TGTGCCAGCAGACTAACGGGTCCCTACGAGCAGTACTTC
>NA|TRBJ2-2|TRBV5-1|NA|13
CASSTTGSGELFF
TGCGCCAGCAGCACAACAGGGTCCGGGGAGCTGTTTTTT
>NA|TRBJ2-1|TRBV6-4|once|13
CASSLGAYNEQFF
TGTGCCAGCAGTTTAGGGGCATACAATGAGCAGTTCTTC
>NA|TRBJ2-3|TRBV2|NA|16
CASTRPPGSGTDTQYF
TGTGCCAGCACCCGTCCCCCGGGGAGCGGCACAGATACGCAGTATTTT
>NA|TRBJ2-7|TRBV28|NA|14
CASTPSRVRDEQYF
TGTGCCAGCACCCCTTCGAGGGTGCGGGACGAGCAGTACTTC
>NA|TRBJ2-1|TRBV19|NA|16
CASSISLFSSYNEQFF
TGTGCCAGTAGTATTTCCCTGTTTAGCTCCTACAATGAGCAGTTCTTC
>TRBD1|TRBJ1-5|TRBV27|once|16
CASSANPGGPNQPQHF
TGTGCCAGCAGTGCCAATCCAGGGGGCCCCAATCAGCCCCAGCATTTT
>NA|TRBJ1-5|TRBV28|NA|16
CASSLLGTNSNQPQHF
TGTGCCAGCAGTTTATTAGGGACAAATAGCAATCAGCCCCAGCATTTT
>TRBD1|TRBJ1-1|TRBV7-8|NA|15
CASSLLGTANTEAFF
TGTGCCAGCAGCCTCCTTGGGACAGCGAACACTGAAGCTTTCTTT
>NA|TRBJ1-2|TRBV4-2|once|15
CASRMFLGGGYGYTF
TGTGCCAGCAGGATGTTCCTGGGGGGGGGATATGGCTACACCTTC
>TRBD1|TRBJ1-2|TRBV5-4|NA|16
CASRMTGGGTRYDYTF
TGTGCCAGCAGGATGACAGGGGGCGGAACACGCTATGACTACACCTTC
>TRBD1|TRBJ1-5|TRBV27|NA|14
CASSLQGADQPQHF
TGTGCCAGCAGTCTTCAGGGGGCCGATCAGCCCCAGCATTTT
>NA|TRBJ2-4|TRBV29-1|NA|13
CSVTPGSKNIQYF
TGCAGCGTGACACCTGGGTCCAAAAACATTCAGTACTTC
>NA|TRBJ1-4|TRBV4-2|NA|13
CASSLIQGEKLFF
TGTGCCAGCAGCCTCATACAGGGTGAAAAACTGTTTTTT
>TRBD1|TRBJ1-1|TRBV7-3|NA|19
CASSFRPGQDPNLNTEAFF
TGTGCCAGCAGCTTCCGTCCGGGACAGGACCCAAATCTGAACACTGAAGCTTTCTTT
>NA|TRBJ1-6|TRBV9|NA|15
CASSVVSGLDSPLHF
TGTGCCAGCAGCGTAGTGTCAGGGCTTGATTCACCCCTCCACTTT
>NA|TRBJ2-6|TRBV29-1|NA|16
CSVFSGIYSGANVLTF
TGCAGCGTTTTTTCAGGGATCTACTCTGGGGCCAACGTCCTGACTTTC
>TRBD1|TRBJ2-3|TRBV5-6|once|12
CASSSGGLGQYF
TGTGCCAGCAGCTCAGGGGGCTTAGGGCAGTATTTT
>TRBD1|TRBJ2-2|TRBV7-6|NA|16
CASSSDRGLDTGELFF
TGTGCCAGCAGCTCCGACAGGGGGCTCGATACCGGGGAGCTGTTTTTT
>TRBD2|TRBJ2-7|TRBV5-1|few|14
CASSLSSGSYEQYF
TGCGCCAGCAGCTTGTCTAGCGGGTCCTACGAGCAGTACTTC
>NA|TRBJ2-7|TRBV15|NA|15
CATSLVPGVTYEQYF
TGTGCCACCAGCCTGGTCCCGGGGGTAACCTACGAACAGTACTTC
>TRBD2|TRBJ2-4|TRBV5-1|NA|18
CASSLPLAGGLAKNIQYF
TGCGCCAGCAGCCTTCCGCTAGCGGGGGGGCTTGCCAAAAACATTCAGTACTTC
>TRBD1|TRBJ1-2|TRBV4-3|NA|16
CASSQGATGDGYGYTF
TGCGCCAGCAGCCAAGGGGCGACAGGGGATGGCTATGGCTACACCTTC
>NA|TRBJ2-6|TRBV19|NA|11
CASARANVLTF
TGTGCCAGTGCGCGGGCCAACGTCCTGACTTTC
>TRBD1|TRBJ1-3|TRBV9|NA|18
CASSPQGVQGASGNTIYF
TGTGCCAGCAGCCCCCAGGGGGTACAGGGGGCGTCTGGAAACACCATATATTTT
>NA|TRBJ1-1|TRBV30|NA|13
CAWSKGGITEAFF
TGTGCCTGGAGTAAGGGAGGAATCACTGAAGCTTTCTTT
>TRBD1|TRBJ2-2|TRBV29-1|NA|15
CSVAGGEFGTGELFF
TGCAGCGTTGCAGGGGGCGAGTTCGGCACCGGGGAGCTGTTTTTT
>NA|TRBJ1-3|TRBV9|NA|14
CASSQGGSGNTIYF
TGTGCCAGCAGCCAAGGGGGCTCTGGAAACACCATATATTTT
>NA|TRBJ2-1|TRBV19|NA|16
CASSTQRGLVGNEQFF
TGTGCCAGTAGTACCCAGAGGGGACTTGTTGGGAATGAGCAGTTCTTC
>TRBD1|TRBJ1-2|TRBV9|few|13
CASSVASGGGYTF
TGTGCCAGCAGCGTAGCTTCAGGGGGCGGCTACACCTTC
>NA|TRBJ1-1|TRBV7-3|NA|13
CASSLGGGTEAFF
TGTGCCAGCAGCTTGGGAGGCGGCACTGAAGCTTTCTTT
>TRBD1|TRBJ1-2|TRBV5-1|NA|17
CASSSHGGTGGTDGYTF
TGCGCCAGCAGCTCCCATGGGGGGACAGGGGGGACCGATGGCTACACCTTC